Following are 2 T cell receptor beta chains from one sample sequenced in a study of OX40 agonist ivuxolimab in advanced cancers. Sequencing used immunoSEQ multiplex PCR; TCRdb keeps in-frame clones, though not all of them. The data hold just under 65,000 clones, with roughly nine tenths observed a single time. The sample here was CD4+ or CD8+ T cells sorted from blood, taken in a trial of the OX40 agonist ivuxolimab. All receptors derive from an adult with an advanced solid tumor such as melanoma, head and neck, liver or kidney cancer.

The J gene is TRBJ2-7, the V gene TRBV19, with D perhaps matching TRBD2 (5 bases). There are 16 residues in the CDR3. Looked up from germline, CDR1 is LNHDA and CDR2 is SQIVND (reference sequence). V lost 6 bases, J lost 2 bases, and 20 bases lay in between. Written as DNA, the CDR3 is TGTGCCAGTAGCCTACCGGGGTCTTCTCTTCCCTACGAGCAGTACTTC. This gives the protein CASSLPGSSLPYEQYF.

This chain links TRBV5-1 with TRBJ2-1, with 9 positions matching TRBD2. Germline CDR1 reads SGHRS; CDR2 reads YFSETQ. CDR3 length equals 18 residues. After removal of 4 bases from V and 6 bases from J, the junction contained 17 bases not matched to a gene. DNA of the CDR3: TGCGCCAGCAGCCGGGGAGGTAGCGGGAGTGGTCCCCTCAATGAGCAGTTCTTC. Translating gives CASSRGGSGSGPLNEQFF.